This T cell receptor beta chain was retrieved from a study of cytomegalovirus exposure and HLA in healthy donors. The donors were part of the roughly 120-subject validation cohort, which stood apart from the roughly 730-subject first cohort. The CDR3 runs to 15 residues. From germline, CDR1 is LNHDA and CDR2 SQIVND (reference sequence). Trimming took off 2 bases at V and 1 base at J, with 11 bases between the two ends. Assay: immunoSEQ multiplex PCR; the TCRdb copy retains only in-frame clones and omits some. The sample holds about 110,000 clones; roughly 84% are singletons and the top ten take approximately 3%. In regard to this clone: Its antigen remains unidentified.

Study findings and constraints: TCR beta chains numbering approximately 150 were designated cytomegalovirus-associated. Subsequent analysis showed first-cohort TCR clusters tending to co-occur in around 130 validation repertoires. Rarity held for most TCR sequences, but there were some public TCRs that occurred in many donors.

This clonotype was sampled from a woman between 18 and 29 years old in good health and CMV-seronegative. The chain has TRBV19 and TRBJ1-1, with D tentatively TRBD1 (5 bases). Material: PBMCs. The CDR3 sequence is CASSIRQNTNTEAFF. In DNA, the CDR3 is TGTGCCAGTAGTATACGACAGAATACGAACACTGAAGCTTTCTTT.